The rows below give T cell receptor beta chains drawn from one sample of a study of early T cells in non-severe SARS-CoV-2 infection. TCRdb re-analysed the 5' RACE reads in MiXCR, keeping a single row per CDR3 protein. The sample includes roughly 52,000 distinct CDR3 sequences, about 7.1% seen only once; the top ten take 5.5% to 7.5%. The specimen was whole blood, collected at baseline. The source is an adult who was a healthcare worker with PCR-confirmed SARS-CoV-2 infection or an uninfected control (not recorded which). CDR3s include the opening cysteine and the closing phenylalanine or tryptophan. Each record gives: J gene, D gene, clone size, V gene, CDR3 protein, CDR3 DNA. A D gene is named only where the DNA matches it firmly. Not all rows give a size; the values are once, few, many and, for expanded clones, a class.

TRBJ2-5	TRBD2	.	TRBV3-1	CASSRQGLQQETQYF	TGTGCCAGCAGCCGCCAGGGACTACAACAAGAGACCCAGTACTTC
TRBJ1-2	.	few	TRBV12-3/TRBV12-4	CASSRTGSYGYTF	TGTGCCAGCAGCAGAACGGGCAGCTATGGCTACACCTTC
TRBJ1-1	.	many	TRBV7-9	CASSPDGEGEGTEAFF	TGTGCCAGCAGCCCCGACGGGGAGGGAGAGGGCACTGAAGCTTTCTTT
TRBJ2-1	.	many	TRBV19	CASSSRQNIYNEQFF	TGTGCCAGTAGTAGTAGACAGAATATCTACAATGAGCAGTTCTTC
TRBJ1-6	.	many	TRBV18	CASSPVQSNSPLHF	TGTGCCAGCTCACCAGTGCAGTCCAATTCACCCCTCCACTTT
TRBJ2-1	.	.	TRBV3-1	CASSLGGPNEQFF	TGTGCCAGCAGCCTCGGGGGACCCAATGAGCAGTTCTTC
TRBJ2-7	.	.	TRBV7-9	CASSLMGGADTGEQYF	TGTGCCAGCAGCTTAATGGGGGGCGCAGACACGGGCGAGCAGTACTTC
TRBJ1-2	TRBD1	many	TRBV30	CAWSGSTGGGGYTF	TGTGCCTGGAGTGGATCGACAGGGGGTGGTGGCTACACCTTC
TRBJ2-5	.	many	TRBV24-1	CATSDRGHLETQYF	TGTGCCACCAGTGACCGAGGACACTTGGAGACCCAGTACTTC
TRBJ1-1	.	many	TRBV27	CASSLYRRGTEAFF	TGTGCCAGCAGTTTATACAGGCGCGGCACTGAAGCTTTCTTT
TRBJ2-5	.	few	TRBV18	CASSPAQEETQYF	TGTGCCAGCTCACCGGCCCAGGAGGAGACCCAGTACTTC
TRBJ2-7	TRBD2	.	TRBV6-5	CASSFLAGDYGQYF	TGTGCCAGCAGTTTTCTAGCGGGGGACTACGGGCAGTACTTC
TRBJ2-3	.	.	TRBV5-4	CASSWGGYPWDTQYF	TGTGCCAGCAGCTGGGGCGGGTATCCCTGGGATACGCAGTATTTT
TRBJ2-7	.	few	TRBV4-3	CASSQDSRGSYEQYF	TGCGCCAGCAGCCAAGATTCTCGGGGCTCCTACGAGCAGTACTTC
TRBJ2-2	.	many	TRBV24-1	CATSDFRDTGELFF	TGTGCCACCAGTGATTTTCGGGACACCGGGGAGCTGTTTTTT
TRBJ2-3	.	few	TRBV19	CASSAYGAFTDTQYF	TGTGCCAGTAGCGCCTACGGGGCGTTCACAGATACGCAGTATTTT
TRBJ1-1	.	few	TRBV12-3/TRBV12-4	CASRKSGGHTEAFF	TGTGCCAGCAGGAAAAGCGGGGGGCACACTGAAGCTTTCTTT
TRBJ2-3	.	many	TRBV18	CASSPTRAGDTQYF	TGTGCCAGCTCACCTACCCGGGCAGGGGATACGCAGTATTTT
TRBJ2-1	TRBD2	.	TRBV4-3	CASSQEIAGGYNEQFF	TGCGCCAGCAGCCAAGAGATAGCGGGGGGGTACAATGAGCAGTTCTTC
TRBJ2-3	.	many	TRBV4-3	CASSPLVGGLADTQYF	TGCGCCAGCAGCCCCCTGGTGGGGGGCTTAGCAGATACGCAGTATTTT
TRBJ1-3	.	many	TRBV30	CAWSPGVSGNTIYF	TGTGCCTGGAGCCCAGGGGTCTCTGGAAACACCATATATTTT
TRBJ2-1	.	many	TRBV6-6	CASSYPGVSEQFF	TGTGCCAGCAGTTACCCGGGGGTTAGTGAGCAGTTCTTC
TRBJ1-6	.	few	TRBV18	CASSQAGSVLGSPLHF	TGTGCCAGCTCACAGGCGGGGTCGGTGCTTGGGTCACCCCTCCACTTT
TRBJ1-2	.	few	TRBV12-3/TRBV12-4	CASRGIGGYTF	TGTGCCAGCAGGGGCATCGGCGGCTACACCTTC
TRBJ2-5	TRBD2	many	TRBV5-1	CASSPGGAQETQYF	TGCGCCAGCAGCCCGGGGGGGGCCCAAGAGACCCAGTACTTC
TRBJ2-7	.	few	TRBV29-1	CSVWSYPYEQYF	TGCAGCGTTTGGTCGTACCCCTACGAGCAGTACTTC
TRBJ1-4	.	few	TRBV5-6	CASSRGRYGKLFF	TGTGCCAGCAGCCGGGGACGTTACGGAAAACTGTTTTTT
TRBJ2-6	.	few	TRBV5-1	CASRRDGNSGANVLTF	TGCGCCAGCAGGCGGGACGGAAACTCTGGGGCCAACGTCCTGACTTTC